The 20 T cell receptor beta chains given below trace back to one sample, sequenced in a study of shared clonotypes between healthy human individuals. The assay was immunoSEQ multiplex PCR, and TCRdb's table has in-frame clones only and misses some. The table shows under 2,000,000 clones, with about 95% occurring only once. As defined, naive CD8 cells were CD45RO-negative and positively selected for CCR7, with terminally differentiated effector memory CD45RA+ cells excluded. Sample: naive CD8+ T cells sorted from blood. Receptors were obtained from a man between 18 and 29 years old in good health.

About this clone itself: The same CDR3 can be traced to other DNA sequences in this sample. The V gene is TRBV6-5, the J gene TRBJ2-1; D call uncertain. The CDR3 extends over 15 amino acids. With 0 bases removed from V and 0 bases from J, the gap between germline ends came to 6 bases. Germline values: CDR1 MNHEY, CDR2 SVGAGI. The CDR3 sequence is CASSYSLSSYNEQFF. Here the CDR3 DNA reads TGTGCCAGCAGTTACTCTTTAAGCTCCTACAATGAGCAGTTCTTC.

Points on this clone: Other DNA sequences of this sample code for an identical CDR3. The CDR3 DNA sequence: TGTGCCTGGAGGGGACTAGCGGGGAGCTACGAGCAGTACTTC. Translating it yields CAWRGLAGSYEQYF. The J gene is TRBJ2-7, the V gene TRBV30, with 13 bases fitting TRBD2. Germline CDR1 reads GTSNPN; CDR2 reads SVGIG (reference sequence). The J segment lost 3 bases and the V segment lost 3 bases, leaving 2 bases of the junction unmatched. The CDR3 spans 14 residues.

This clone is a singleton in its sample. The chain recombines TRBV5-6 with TRBJ2-3, with D perhaps TRBD2 (6 bases). This CDR3 has 16 amino acids. Germline lookup yields CDR1 SGHDT and CDR2 YYEEEE. Between the trimmed V and J ends, which lost 0 bases and 1 base, there was a span of 12 bases. The CDR3 loop is CASSLVRGWGTDTQYF. CDR3 coding DNA: TGTGCCAGCAGCTTGGTGCGGGGCTGGGGCACAGATACGCAGTATTTT.

This sequence joins TRBV7-9 and TRBJ1-3; the D is unclear. Per the germline V gene, CDR1 is SEHNR and CDR2 is FQNEAQ (reference sequence). Trimming left V 0 bases short and J 10 bases short, with 10 bases between. The CDR3 covers 13 residues. CDR3 region: CASSLALSGTIYF. DNA for the CDR3: TGTGCCAGCAGCTTAGCGCTTTCTGGGACCATATATTTT. The whole variable domain, filled in from reference TRBV7-9 and TRBJ1-3, reads DTGVSQNPRHKITKRGQNVTFRCDPISEHNRLYWYRQTLGQGPEFLTYFQNEAQLEKSRLLSDRFSAERPKGSFSTLEIQRTEQGDSAMYLCASSLALSGTIYFGEGSWLTVV.

This clone was observed a single time. The chain is built from TRBV6-5 and TRBJ1-5, with D tentatively TRBD1 (5 bases). CDR3 size: 13 residues. With 5 bases removed from V and 3 bases from J, the gap between germline ends came to 8 bases. Germline V gives CDR1 MNHEY, CDR2 SVGAGI. The CDR3 reads CASSQGFNQPQHF. DNA of the CDR3: TGTGCCAGCAGTCAGGGTTTCAATCAGCCCCAGCATTTT.

The chain carries TRBV28 and TRBJ1-6; D gene ambiguous. Germline lookup yields CDR1 MDHEN and CDR2 SYDVKM. The length of the CDR3 is 15 residues. V dropped 7 bases and J dropped 7 bases, with 17 bases sitting between them. CDR3 in amino acids: CASTQLVGSNSPLHF. DNA of the CDR3: TGTGCCAGCACCCAACTGGTGGGGTCCAATTCACCCCTCCACTTT. Filled out from reference TRBV28 and TRBJ1-6, the complete variable domain reads DVKVTQSSRYLVKRTGEKVFLECVQDMDHENMFWYRQDPGLGLRLIYFSYDVKMKEKGDIPEGYSVSREKKERFSLILESASTNQTSMYLCASTQLVGSNSPLHFGNGTRLTVT.

The chain has TRBV12-2 and TRBJ2-7; the table's D call of TRBD1 was not tested on the DNA. TRBV12-2 is a listed pseudogene. This CDR3 is built from 16 residues. The CDR3 DNA follows: TGTGCAAGTCGCTTAGAAGGGACAGGAAACTCCTACGAGCAGTACTTC. Translated: CASRLEGTGNSYEQYF.

The CDR3 is CASSPAYGYTF. The DNA for the CDR3 is TGTGCCAGCAGTCCAGCATATGGCTACACCTTC. The V call is TRBV28, the J call TRBJ1-2; D is undetermined. V lost 5 bases and J lost 5, with 6 bases in between. The CDR3 loop spans 11 amino acids. The germline V gene encodes CDR1 MDHEN and CDR2 SYDVKM.

The chain uses TRBV4-3 and TRBJ2-1, with TRBD1 as a possible D gene (5 bases). Germline assignment: CDR1 LGHNA and CDR2 YSLEER. This CDR3 has 16 amino acids. V lost 0 bases and J 4 bases, leaving 13 bases between the germline ends. The CDR3: CASSQETQVLYNEQFF. CDR3 bases: TGCGCCAGCAGCCAAGAGACACAGGTCCTTTACAATGAGCAGTTCTTC.

The rearrangement links TRBV5-5 to TRBJ1-1; unclear D gene. The germline V gene encodes CDR1 SGHKS and CDR2 YYEKEE (reference sequence). This CDR3 comprises 12 residues. V dropped 4 bases and J dropped 4 bases, with 8 bases sitting between them. The CDR3 sequence: CASSVDSTEAFF. In nucleotides, the CDR3 is TGTGCCAGCAGCGTTGATAGCACTGAAGCTTTCTTT.

CDR3 residues: CASSLAEGTIFQETQYF. CDR3 coding DNA: TGTGCCAGCAGCTTAGCCGAAGGGACAATATTCCAAGAGACCCAGTACTTC. V is TRBV7-9 and J is TRBJ2-5; tentatively, D is TRBD1 (6 bases). The germline V gene encodes CDR1 SEHNR and CDR2 FQNEAQ (reference sequence). The V end was cut by 0 bases, the J end by 1 base, with 15 bases between. CDR3 size: 17 residues.

The J gene is TRBJ2-2, the V gene TRBV29-1; D not certain. Germline V gives CDR1 SQVTM, CDR2 ANQGSEA. Trimming stripped 6 bases from V and 3 bases from J, with 8 bases between. The CDR3 has 12 amino acids. CDR3 region: CSVVLDTGELFF. The CDR3 nucleotides read TGCAGCGTAGTTTTGGACACCGGGGAGCTGTTTTTT.

Concerning this clone: Other DNA sequences of this sample code for an identical CDR3. The genes are TRBV5-1 and TRBJ2-3; 9 bases map to TRBD2. In germline, CDR1 is SGHRS, CDR2 YFSETQ. The CDR3 is 16 amino acids. Losses at the gene ends were 0 bases for V and 0 bases for J; bases not matched to a gene: 2. CDR3 DNA: TGCGCCAGCAGCTTGGCCAGCGGGGGGAGCACAGATACGCAGTATTTT. Its protein product is CASSLASGGSTDTQYF.

V usage is TRBV14 and J usage is TRBJ2-5, with TRBD1 identical over 7 bases. The CDR3 has 17 residues. J lost 5 bases, V lost 4 bases, and 16 bases had no gene match. Germline CDR1 is SGHDN and CDR2 is FVKESK. CDR3 loop: CASSRTATGYGSETQYF. The CDR3 DNA reads TGTGCCAGCAGCCGGACCGCGACAGGGTATGGAAGCGAGACCCAGTACTTC.

The chain has TRBV6-5 and TRBJ2-3; 7 bases fit TRBD2. This CDR3 comprises 14 residues. Germline CDR1 and CDR2: MNHEY and SVGAGI. Trimming removed 2 bases from V and 4 bases from J; junction bases left unmatched: 3. The CDR3 bases are TGTGCCAGCAGTTACCCGACTAGCCCAGATACGCAGTATTTT. Translating gives CASSYPTSPDTQYF.

The chain uses TRBV27 and TRBJ2-5, with 7 bases fitting TRBD1. CDR3 size: 16 residues. Germline V gene data show CDR1 as MNHEY and CDR2 as SMNVEV (reference sequence). With 6 bases clipped from V and 0 bases from J, the junction kept 10 bases outside the gene matches. The CDR3 region has the DNA TGTGCCAGCAGGTTAGGGGGCCCGGGGTACCAAGAGACCCAGTACTTC. Translating gives CASRLGGPGYQETQYF.

This sequence joins TRBV30 and TRBJ1-1, with 7 positions matching TRBD1. The CDR3 contains 13 residues. Looked up from germline, CDR1 is GTSNPN and CDR2 is SVGIG (reference sequence). Unmatched junction bases numbered 5, after V lost 3 bases and J lost 4 bases. The CDR3 DNA is TGTGCCTGGAGGCCTAAGGGGGCCACTGAAGCTTTCTTT. Amino acid sequence: CAWRPKGATEAFF.

The J gene is TRBJ2-3, the V gene TRBV27; TRBD2 might be the D (5 bases). The germline V and J ends were trimmed by 5 bases and 6 bases, with 15 bases remaining between them. Germline values: CDR1 MNHEY, CDR2 SMNVEV (reference sequence). This CDR3 region has 14 residues. CDR3 in amino acids: CASSLGSPGDTQYF. CDR3 nucleotides: TGTGCCAGCAGTCTCGGGTCGCCGGGGGATACGCAGTATTTT.

This rearrangement joins TRBV27 to TRBJ2-7; 7 positions match TRBD2. CDR1 and CDR2 (germline): MNHEY, SMNVEV (reference sequence). CDR3 size: 17 residues. Trimming at V came to 0 bases and at J to 2 bases, leaving 10 bases not matched to a gene. CDR3 nucleotides: TGTGCCAGCAGTTTATCGGGCGTGGGAGGGTCCCCCTACGAGCAGTACTTC. Encoded protein: CASSLSGVGGSPYEQYF.

This rearrangement joins TRBV5-4 to TRBJ1-2; D remains unclear. V was cut by 3 bases and J by 0 bases, with 9 bases left in between. This CDR3 comprises 14 residues. In germline, CDR1 is SGHNT, CDR2 YYREEE (reference sequence). CDR3 protein: CASSSTGANYGYTF. The CDR3 bases are TGTGCCAGCAGCTCCACGGGTGCTAACTATGGCTACACCTTC. Full variable domain (remainder filled in from reference TRBV5-4 and TRBJ1-2): ETGVTQSPTHLIKTRGQQVTLRCSSQSGHNTVSWYQQALGQGPQFIFQYYREEENGRGNFPPRFSGLQFPNYSSELNVNALELDDSALYLCASSSTGANYGYTFGSGTRLTVV.